This record concerns one TCR beta chain sequence. Its antigen is undetermined. The sample comes from a study of response to subunit inactivated influenza vaccine. Findings of the study overall: Only a handful of new T cells, the authors suggested, are recruited with each seasonal influenza vaccination.

TCRdb reprocessed the RT-PCR reads with MiXCR, giving one entry per CDR3 protein. Here the sample spans 500,000 to 600,000 distinct CDR3 sequences, 16% being singletons. In germline, CDR1 is SGHRS, CDR2 YFSETQ. V gave up 0 bases and J gave up 8 bases; unmatched junction bases: 12. This CDR3 spans 17 amino acids. The sequence was obtained from a man aged 50 to 75 who received an inactivated influenza vaccine. Here the sequenced sample was CD4+ T cells sorted from PBMCs, taken approximately 25 months after vaccination. This chain links TRBV5-1 with TRBJ2-1; 9 bases align to TRBD2. CDR3 nucleotides: TGCGCCAGCAGCTTGGAGAGTCGAGCGGGAGGCTTCGATGAGCAGTTCTTC. Protein: CASSLESRAGGFDEQFF. Filled out from reference TRBV5-1 and TRBJ2-1, the complete variable domain reads KAGVTQTPRYLIKTRGQQVTLSCSPISGHRSVSWYQQTPGQGLQFLFEYFSETQRNKGNFPGRFSGRQFSNSRSEMNVSTLELGDSALYLCASSLESRAGGFDEQFFGPGTRLTVL.